What follows are 26 T cell receptor beta chains derived from one specimen sequenced in a study of graft-versus-host responses after intestinal transplantation. Measured with immunoSEQ multiplex PCR; TCRdb has only the in-frame clones, and not every one. The sample lists about 85,000 clones, under 95% occurring once. Antigens for these TCRs are unknown. Sample: unstimulated CD8+ T cells sorted from spleen or lymph node cells, taken before transplant. All receptors come from a human donor who was the organ donor for an intestinal transplant.

CDR3 sequence reads: CASSTGGGIYEQYF. As DNA, the CDR3 is TGTGCCAGCTCCACGGGGGGCGGAATCTACGAGCAGTACTTC. This chain joins TRBV27 and TRBJ2-7, with D possibly being TRBD2 (7 bases). V was clipped by 8 bases and J by 3 bases, with 17 bases between them. Germline V CDR1 and CDR2: MNHEY, SMNVEV (reference sequence). The CDR3 runs to 14 residues.

This chain joins TRBV14 and TRBJ1-1; TRBD1 matches at 8 bases. The V gene's germline CDR1 is SGHDN and CDR2 FVKESK. V shed 4 bases and J 5 bases; nucleotides not matched to a gene: 3. The CDR3 totals 13 residues. The CDR3: CASSPRGQTEAFF. DNA for the CDR3: TGTGCCAGCAGCCCCAGGGGGCAAACTGAAGCTTTCTTT. Variable domain in full (rest from reference TRBV14 and TRBJ1-1): EAGVTQFPSHSVIEKGQTVTLRCDPISGHDNLYWYRRVMGKEIKFLLHFVKESKQDESGMPNNRFLAERTGGTYSTLKVQPAELEDSGVYFCASSPRGQTEAFFGQGTRLTVV.

The gene calls are TRBV5-1 and TRBJ1-1; TRBD1 matches 7 bases. Germline CDR1 reads SGHRS; CDR2 reads YFSETQ. The CDR3 length is 13 residues. The V and J ends lost 2 bases and 5 bases, in that order; junction bases with no gene match: 3. The CDR3 region is CASSFPGGTEAFF. CDR3 DNA: TGCGCCAGCAGCTTCCCAGGGGGGACTGAAGCTTTCTTT.

The genes are TRBV6-1 and TRBJ1-1, with D perhaps TRBD1 (5 bases). This CDR3 is built from 15 residues. Deletions cut 4 bases from V and 2 bases from J, with 14 bases between. Germline V CDR1 and CDR2: MNHNS, SASEGT. This CDR3 reads CASSVFTGANTEAFF. CDR3 DNA sequence: TGTGCCAGCAGTGTCTTTACAGGTGCCAACACTGAAGCTTTCTTT.

The CDR3 bases are TGTGCCAGCAGCCCCATGGCGGACTTATACAATGAGCAGTTCTTC. Encoded protein: CASSPMADLYNEQFF. The J gene is TRBJ2-1, the V gene TRBV7-9, with TRBD2 as a possible D gene (5 bases). The V end lost 5 bases, the J end lost 4 bases, and 15 bases lay between the germline ends. Germline CDR1 is SEHNR and CDR2 is FQNEAQ (reference sequence). CDR3 length: 15 residues. Supplemented by reference TRBV7-9 and TRBJ2-1, the full variable domain reads DTGVSQNPRHKITKRGQNVTFRCDPISEHNRLYWYRQTLGQGPEFLTYFQNEAQLEKSRLLSDRFSAERPKGSFSTLEIQRTEQGDSAMYLCASSPMADLYNEQFFGPGTRLTVL.

This clone came up once. The chain combines TRBV9 with TRBJ2-1; perhaps D is TRBD1 or TRBD2 (6 bases each). V shed 0 bases and J shed 7 bases, with 20 bases lying between them. The CDR3 runs 17 residues. Germline V gene sequence: CDR1 SGDLS, CDR2 YYNGEE. As DNA, the CDR3 is TGTGCCAGCAGCGTAGGGGGGGCGAGTCTCCGTGATAATGAGCAGTTCTTC. Translating gives CASSVGGASLRDNEQFF.

The chain combines TRBV13 with TRBJ1-2; no definite D call. The CDR3 is 14 residues long. V lost 1 base to trimming and J lost 4 bases, with 10 bases between them. CDR1 is PRHDT, CDR2 FYEKMQ, per germline (reference sequence). The CDR3 sequence: CASSLVNGPYGYTF. In DNA, the CDR3 is TGTGCCAGCAGCTTAGTCAACGGGCCCTATGGCTACACCTTC.

V usage is TRBV5-1 and J usage is TRBJ2-7; D call uncertain. V was pared by 4 bases and J by 4 bases, with 9 bases between. Germline-derived CDR1 and CDR2 are SGHRS and YFSETQ. The CDR3 spans 12 residues. The CDR3 DNA sequence: TGCGCCAGCAGCCAGGTCGGGTACGAGCAGTACTTC. Amino acids: CASSQVGYEQYF. Supplemented by reference TRBV5-1 and TRBJ2-7, the full variable domain reads KAGVTQTPRYLIKTRGQQVTLSCSPISGHRSVSWYQQTPGQGLQFLFEYFSETQRNKGNFPGRFSGRQFSNSRSEMNVSTLELGDSALYLCASSQVGYEQYFGPGTRLTVT.

In DNA, the CDR3 is TGTGCCAGCAGTGCCGGGACAATGGAAGAGACCCAGTACTTC. Protein: CASSAGTMEETQYF. The V call is TRBV6-5, the J call TRBJ2-5; TRBD1 might be the D (6 bases). The CDR3 spans 14 residues. V lost 5 bases, J lost 3 bases, and 13 bases lay in between. Germline V gene sequence: CDR1 MNHEY, CDR2 SVGAGI.

The chain recombines TRBV18 with TRBJ2-1; 7 positions match TRBD1. Germline V gene sequence: CDR1 KGHSH, CDR2 LQKENI. The junction had 3 bases not matched to a gene; V was cut back by 2 bases and J by 5 bases. The CDR3 totals 14 residues. The CDR3 DNA reads as TGTGCCAGCTCACCATTGGGGACAGACAATGAGCAGTTCTTC. Its translation: CASSPLGTDNEQFF.

The rearrangement uses TRBV7-9 and TRBJ2-7; D is unresolved. CDR3 length equals 13 residues. Germline V gene sequence: CDR1 SEHNR, CDR2 FQNEAQ (reference sequence). V was cut by 6 bases and J by 7 bases, with 16 bases left in between. CDR3 in DNA: TGTGCCAGCAGTTCCCGCCTTGGGGATGAGCAGTACTTC. This codes for CASSSRLGDEQYF.

This chain links TRBV30 with TRBJ1-2; D is possibly TRBD1 (6 bases). CDR3 size: 15 residues. V was trimmed by 2 bases and J by 4 bases, leaving 17 bases between them. Germline V gene lookup returns CDR1 GTSNPN and CDR2 SVGIG (reference sequence). Written as DNA, the CDR3 is TGTGCCTGGAGTACAGGCTTGGGGGCCCTCTATGGCTACACCTTC. Its protein is CAWSTGLGALYGYTF.

This chain connects TRBV6-1 to TRBJ1-1, with 8 bases matching TRBD1. This CDR3 has 15 residues. Germline V lookup: CDR1 MNHNS, CDR2 SASEGT. The V and J ends lost 10 bases and 1 base, in that order; junction bases with no gene match: 11. CDR3 nucleotide sequence: TGTGCCACCCCCGCTCGGGGGACAGGGAACACTGAAGCTTTCTTT. It translates to CATPARGTGNTEAFF.

This chain joins TRBV5-4 and TRBJ2-7, with TRBD2 matching over 8 bases. V dropped 4 bases and J dropped 2; count of bases not matched to a gene: 11. The CDR3 loop spans 16 amino acids. Per germline, CDR1 SGHNT and CDR2 YYREEE (reference sequence). CDR3 amino acids: CASSQRLACGAYEQYF. The CDR3 DNA reads TGTGCCAGCAGCCAACGACTAGCGTGCGGGGCCTACGAGCAGTACTTC.

This chain uses TRBV5-1 with TRBJ2-7; a weak D match, TRBD1 (5 bases). Trimming removed 3 bases at V and 2 bases at J, with 18 bases between. The length of the CDR3 is 16 residues. Germline loops: CDR1 SGHRS, CDR2 YFSETQ. The CDR3 here is CASSSTLDSNPYEQYF. DNA for the CDR3: TGCGCCAGCAGCTCAACTTTAGACAGTAATCCCTACGAGCAGTACTTC.

The genes are TRBV11-3 and TRBJ2-1; D unresolved. The CDR3 consists of 13 residues. Trimming pared 3 bases from V and 3 bases from J, leaving 6 bases between. CDR1 is SGHNT, CDR2 YENEEA, per germline. CDR3 amino acids: CASSLSVYNEQFF. The CDR3 bases are TGTGCCAGCAGCTTGTCCGTCTACAATGAGCAGTTCTTC.

This chain joins TRBV27 and TRBJ2-7; 12 nucleotides align to TRBD2. CDR1 is MNHEY and CDR2 is SMNVEV in the germline V gene (reference sequence). V lost 6 bases and J lost 3; bases outside the gene matches: 6. CDR3 length: 15 residues. The DNA of the CDR3 is TGTGCCAGCAGCCTAGCGGGAGGGCCTTACTACGAGCAGTACTTC. The encoded protein is CASSLAGGPYYEQYF.

As concerns this clone: An end of the junction does not agree with germline; a read error may underlie this. The V call is TRBV9, the J call TRBJ1-2; 10 bases line up with TRBD1. The CDR3 spans 15 residues. CDR1 and CDR2 (germline): SGDLS, YYNGEE. CDR3 sequence: CATSVGGTGEYGYTF. The CDR3 nucleotides are TGTGCCACCAGCGTAGGGGGGACAGGGGAATATGGCTACACCTTC.

This chain joins TRBV29-1 and TRBJ2-1; TRBD2 aligns across 9 bases. The CDR3 spans 15 residues. Per the germline V gene, CDR1 is SQVTM and CDR2 is ANQGSEA. J was trimmed by 3 bases and V by 0 bases; bases with no gene match: 3. The CDR3 DNA is TGCAGCGTTGAAGACGCGACTAGCGGCTACAATGAGCAGTTCTTC. It translates to CSVEDATSGYNEQFF.

The chain employs TRBV4-2 and TRBJ2-1, with 12 bases that match TRBD2. The junction had 11 bases not matched to a gene; V was cut back by 4 bases and J by 7 bases. This CDR3 is built from 17 residues. The germline CDR1 and CDR2 sequences are LGHNA and YNFKEQ. The CDR3 coding sequence is TGTGCCAGCAGCCCCATCCTAGCGGGGGGGCCAAAAAATGAGCAGTTCTTC. Amino acids: CASSPILAGGPKNEQFF.

The chain employs TRBV7-9 and TRBJ2-7, with D tentatively TRBD2 (5 bases). V was clipped by 4 bases and J by 6 bases, with 28 bases between them. The CDR3 consists of 18 residues. CDR1 is SEHNR, CDR2 FQNEAQ, per germline (reference sequence). The CDR3 region has the DNA TGTGCCAGCAGCTCCCCGAGGTGGGTGGCGTCGGGGTTGGGCGAGCAGTACTTC. It yields the protein CASSSPRWVASGLGEQYF.

The DNA of the CDR3 is TGTGCCTGGTTGGCGACCGGGGAGCTGTTTTTT. Translating it yields CAWLATGELFF. The V gene is TRBV30, the J gene TRBJ2-2; the D is unclear. The germline V and J ends were trimmed by 5 bases and 5 bases, with 6 bases remaining between them. Germline V gene lookup returns CDR1 GTSNPN and CDR2 SVGIG (reference sequence). The CDR3 sequence is 11 residues long.

V usage is TRBV6-1 and J usage is TRBJ2-2; D may be TRBD2 (5 bases). The CDR3 sequence is 17 residues long. V shed 0 bases and J shed 3 bases, with 14 bases lying between them. Germline-derived CDR1 and CDR2 are MNHNS and SASEGT. For the CDR3, the DNA is TGTGCCAGCAGTGAAGCGGACTTAGGGTTCTACACCGGGGAGCTGTTTTTT. Translating it yields CASSEADLGFYTGELFF.

This chain links TRBV19 with TRBJ2-3; 8 bases match TRBD1. The V and J ends lost 5 bases and 6 bases, in that order; junction bases with no gene match: 22. The CDR3 runs to 19 residues. Germline loops: CDR1 LNHDA, CDR2 SQIVND (reference sequence). In DNA, the CDR3 is TGTGCCAGTAGTCTGGTACAGGGGGGATACTTTACTACGTGGGATACGCAGTATTTT. Translation: CASSLVQGGYFTTWDTQYF.

The V call is TRBV19, the J call TRBJ2-2; tentatively, D is TRBD1 or TRBD2 (5 bases each). Germline V gene lookup returns CDR1 LNHDA and CDR2 SQIVND (reference sequence). Trimming took 3 bases from V and 0 from J, leaving 11 bases between them. The CDR3 has 16 amino acids. The CDR3 protein is CASSIPGPPNTGELFF. The CDR3, as DNA: TGTGCCAGTAGTATCCCGGGACCCCCGAACACCGGGGAGCTGTTTTTT.

The chain has TRBV19 and TRBJ1-2, with D unclear. This CDR3 region has 13 residues. Germline CDR1 and CDR2: LNHDA and SQIVND (reference sequence). The V end lost 1 base, the J end lost 6 bases, and 9 bases lay between the germline ends. The DNA for the CDR3 is TGTGCCAGTAGTATAGGTGAAGTTAATGGCTACACCTTC. Protein product: CASSIGEVNGYTF.